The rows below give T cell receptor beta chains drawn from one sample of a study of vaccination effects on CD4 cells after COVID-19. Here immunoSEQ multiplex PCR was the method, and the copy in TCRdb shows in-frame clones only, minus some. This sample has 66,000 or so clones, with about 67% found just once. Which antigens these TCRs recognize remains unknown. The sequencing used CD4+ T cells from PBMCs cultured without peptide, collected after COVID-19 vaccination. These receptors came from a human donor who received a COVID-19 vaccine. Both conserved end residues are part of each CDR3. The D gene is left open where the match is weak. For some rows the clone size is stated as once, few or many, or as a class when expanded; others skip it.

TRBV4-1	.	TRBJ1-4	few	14	TGCGCCAGCAGCCAAAAGGGGTTGAGTGAAAAACTGTTTTTT	CASSQKGLSEKLFF
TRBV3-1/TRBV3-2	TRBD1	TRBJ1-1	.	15	TGTGCCAGCAGCCAAGCAGGGGGCATGAACACTGAAGCTTTCTTT	CASSQAGGMNTEAFF
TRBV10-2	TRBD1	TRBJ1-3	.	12	TGCGCCAGCAGTGACAGGGGGAACACCATATATTTT	CASSDRGNTIYF
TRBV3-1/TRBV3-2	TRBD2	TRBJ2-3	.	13	TGTGCCGTTCGACTAGCTAGCACAGATACGCAGTATTTT	CAVRLASTDTQYF
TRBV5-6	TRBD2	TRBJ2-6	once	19	TGTGCCAGCAGCCTGGGCGCGGGGGGCGGGAGGTCTGGGGCCAACGTCCTGACTTTC	CASSLGAGGGRSGANVLTF
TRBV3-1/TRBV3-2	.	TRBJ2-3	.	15	TGTGCCAGCAGCCAAAAAGGGGGGCCAGTAGATACGCAGTATTTT	CASSQKGGPVDTQYF
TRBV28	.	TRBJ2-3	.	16	TGTGCCAGCCCATCCAGTGGGGCAGTTAGCACAGATACGCAGTATTTT	CASPSSGAVSTDTQYF
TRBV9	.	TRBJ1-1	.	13	TGTGCCAGCAGCGTAGAGGGTAACACTGAAGCTTTCTTT	CASSVEGNTEAFF
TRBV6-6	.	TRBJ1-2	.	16	TGTGCCAGCAGCCGATCTGTCCGCCAGGAACTATATGGCTACACCTTC	CASSRSVRQELYGYTF
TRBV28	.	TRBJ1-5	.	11	TGTGCCAGCAAGCGGGATCAGCCCCAGCATTTT	CASKRDQPQHF
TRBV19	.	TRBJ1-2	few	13	TGTGCCAGTAGTATAGTCGAAGAAGCTGGCTACACCTTC	CASSIVEEAGYTF
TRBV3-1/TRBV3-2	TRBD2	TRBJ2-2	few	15	TGTGCCAGCAGCCAGCGGGGGGCGGCGACCGGGGAGCTGTTTTTT	CASSQRGAATGELFF
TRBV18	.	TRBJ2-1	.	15	TGTGCCAGCTCACCAAGCCGGGTCCAGGGTAATGAGCAGTTCTTC	CASSPSRVQGNEQFF
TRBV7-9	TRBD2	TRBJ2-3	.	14	TGTGCCAGCAGCCTAGGGACTAGTGCAGATACGCAGTATTTT	CASSLGTSADTQYF
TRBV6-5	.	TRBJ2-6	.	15	TGTGCCAGCACCGAGCGTGGCTCTGGGGCCAACGTCCTGACTTTC	CASTERGSGANVLTF
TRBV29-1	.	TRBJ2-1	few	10	TGCAGCGTTGGCGATGCTGAGCAGTTCTTC	CSVGDAEQFF
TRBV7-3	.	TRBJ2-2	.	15	TGTGCCAGCAGCTTCGGACTATCGAACACCGGGGAGCTGTTTTTT	CASSFGLSNTGELFF
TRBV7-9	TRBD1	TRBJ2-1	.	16	TGTGCCAGCAGCTTAGCGCTAAGACAGGGGATTAATGAGCAGTTCTTC	CASSLALRQGINEQFF
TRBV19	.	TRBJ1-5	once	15	TGTGCCAGTAGTAATCCGGGGGCTAGCAATCAGCCCCAGCATTTT	CASSNPGASNQPQHF
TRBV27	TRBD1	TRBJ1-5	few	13	TGTGCCACCTCCCGGGACAGCCATCAGCCCCAGCATTTT	CATSRDSHQPQHF
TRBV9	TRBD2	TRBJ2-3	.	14	TGTGCCAGCAGCGACGGGACTAGCCGAGGTACGCAGTATTTT	CASSDGTSRGTQYF
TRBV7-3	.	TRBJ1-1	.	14	TGTGCCAGCAGCTTAACTCCAGGGTTTACTGAAGCTTTCTTT	CASSLTPGFTEAFF
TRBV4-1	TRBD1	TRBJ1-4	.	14	TGCGCCAGCAGCCTTGGACAGGGCGACGAAAAACTGTTTTTT	CASSLGQGDEKLFF
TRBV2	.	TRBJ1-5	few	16	TGTGCCAGCAGTGAATCCCGTGGACAGCACTATCAGCCCCAGCATTTT	CASSESRGQHYQPQHF
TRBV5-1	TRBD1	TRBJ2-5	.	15	TGCGCCAGCAGCCCCGGACAGGGGCTTCAAGAGACCCAGTACTTC	CASSPGQGLQETQYF
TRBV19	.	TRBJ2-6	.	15	TGTGCCAGTAGCCGACAGCGCTCTGGGGCCAACGTCCTGACTTTC	CASSRQRSGANVLTF
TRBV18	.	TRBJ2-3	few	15	TGTGCCAGCTCACCATCCCGCAGGGAGGCAGATACGCAGTATTTT	CASSPSRREADTQYF
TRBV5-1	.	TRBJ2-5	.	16	TGCGCCAGCAGCTTACCAGCTGGGCTGGTACAAGAGACCCAGTACTTC	CASSLPAGLVQETQYF
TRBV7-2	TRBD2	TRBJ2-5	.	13	TGTGCCAGCAGCTTTGGGAGGGAAGAGACCCAGTACTTC	CASSFGREETQYF
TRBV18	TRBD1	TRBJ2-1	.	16	TGTGCCAGCTCAGCAAACAGGGGTCCCTCCTACAATGAGCAGTTCTTC	CASSANRGPSYNEQFF
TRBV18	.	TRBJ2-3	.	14	TGTGCCAGCTCAGTGGGACCTAGCACAGATACGCAGTATTTT	CASSVGPSTDTQYF
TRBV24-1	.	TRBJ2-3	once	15	TGTGCCACCAGTGATCACTTAGCGGTCCGGGATACGCAGTATTTT	CATSDHLAVRDTQYF
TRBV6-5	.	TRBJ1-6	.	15	TGTGCCAGCAGTTCCTGGGGCGGGATAAATTCACCCCTCCACTTT	CASSSWGGINSPLHF
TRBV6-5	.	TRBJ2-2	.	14	TGTGCCAGCAGTTACAGACAGAACACCGGGGAGCTGTTTTTT	CASSYRQNTGELFF
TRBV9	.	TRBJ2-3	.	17	TGTGCCAGCAGCGACGGACACTTTACCTTCGGGACAGATACGCAGTATTTT	CASSDGHFTFGTDTQYF
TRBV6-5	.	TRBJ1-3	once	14	TGTGCCAGCAGTTCGCGGCGCTCTGGAAACACCATATATTTT	CASSSRRSGNTIYF
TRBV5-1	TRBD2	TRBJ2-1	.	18	TGCGCCAGCAGCTTGGTGGGGACTAGCGGGGTAGGAAAGGATGAGCAGTTCTTC	CASSLVGTSGVGKDEQFF
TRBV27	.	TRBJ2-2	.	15	TGTGCCAGCAGTTTATGGCAGGGCGCCACCGGGGAGCTGTTTTTT	CASSLWQGATGELFF
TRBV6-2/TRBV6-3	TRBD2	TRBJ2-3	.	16	TGTGCCAGCAGTACGACTAGCGGGAGCGGTCTCGATACGCAGTATTTT	CASSTTSGSGLDTQYF
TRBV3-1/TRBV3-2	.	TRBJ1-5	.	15	TGTGCCAGCAGCCAAGGCAGTATTAGCAATCAGCCCCAGCATTTT	CASSQGSISNQPQHF